This T cell receptor (beta chain) was sequenced during a study of T cell responses to AZD1222 COVID-19 vaccine. Trimming stripped 0 bases from V and 2 bases from J, with 8 bases between. The CDR3 has 15 residues. Germline CDR1 LGHNA, CDR2 YNFKEQ. The method was immunoSEQ multiplex PCR; TCRdb's version includes in-frame clones alone and lacks a portion of them. Here the sample spans some 160,000 clones, around 94% being singletons. As to this clone: Its target is unknown.

The study's findings and limits: Most donors were white British, females outnumbered males, and clonal diversity was possibly underestimated. A reported finding is that nearly half of spike-specific TCRs target unmutated variant regions.

The sequencing here drew on peripheral blood, taken on day 0 of AZD1222 vaccination. The chain carries TRBV4-2 and TRBJ2-1, with D possibly matching TRBD2 (6 bases). This receptor was taken from an adult in good health. The CDR3 nucleotides are TGTGCCAGCAGCCAAGAGGAGGGGCCCTACAATGAGCAGTTCTTC. Its translation is CASSQEEGPYNEQFF.